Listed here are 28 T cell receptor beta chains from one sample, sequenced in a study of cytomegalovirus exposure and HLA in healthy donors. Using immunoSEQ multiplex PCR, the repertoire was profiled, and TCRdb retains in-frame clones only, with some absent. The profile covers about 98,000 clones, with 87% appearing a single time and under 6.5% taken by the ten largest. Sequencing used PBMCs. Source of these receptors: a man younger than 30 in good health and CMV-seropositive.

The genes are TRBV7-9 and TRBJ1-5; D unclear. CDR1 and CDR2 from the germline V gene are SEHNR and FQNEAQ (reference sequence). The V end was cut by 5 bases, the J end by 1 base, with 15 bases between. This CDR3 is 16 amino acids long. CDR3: CASSIPVAVSNQPQHF. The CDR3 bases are TGTGCCAGCAGCATCCCAGTGGCGGTAAGCAATCAGCCCCAGCATTTT.

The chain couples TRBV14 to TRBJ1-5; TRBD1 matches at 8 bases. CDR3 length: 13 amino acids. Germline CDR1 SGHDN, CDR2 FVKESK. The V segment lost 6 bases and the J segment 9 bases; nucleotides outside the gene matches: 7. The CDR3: CASSRQGISPQHF. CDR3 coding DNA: TGTGCCAGCAGTCGACAGGGGATCTCGCCCCAGCATTTT.

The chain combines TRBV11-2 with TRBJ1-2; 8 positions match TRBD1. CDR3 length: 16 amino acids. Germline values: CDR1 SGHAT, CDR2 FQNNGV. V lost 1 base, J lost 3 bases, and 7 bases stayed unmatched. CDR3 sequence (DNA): TGTGCCAGCAGCTTAGGTGGCAGGGGGCTCGACTATGGCTACACCTTC. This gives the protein CASSLGGRGLDYGYTF.

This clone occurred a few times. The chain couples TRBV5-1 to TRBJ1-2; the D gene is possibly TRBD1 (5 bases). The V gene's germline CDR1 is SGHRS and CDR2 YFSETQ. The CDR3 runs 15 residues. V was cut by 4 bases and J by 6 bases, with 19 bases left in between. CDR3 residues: CASSLRGRERDGYTF. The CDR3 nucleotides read TGCGCCAGCAGCCTAAGGGGACGGGAGAGAGATGGCTACACCTTC. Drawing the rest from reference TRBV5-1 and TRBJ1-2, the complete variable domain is KAGVTQTPRYLIKTRGQQVTLSCSPISGHRSVSWYQQTPGQGLQFLFEYFSETQRNKGNFPGRFSGRQFSNSRSEMNVSTLELGDSALYLCASSLRGRERDGYTFGSGTRLTVV.

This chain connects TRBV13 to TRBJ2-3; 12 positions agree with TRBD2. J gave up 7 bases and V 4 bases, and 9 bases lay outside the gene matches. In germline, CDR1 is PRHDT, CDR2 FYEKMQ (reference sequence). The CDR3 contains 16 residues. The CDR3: CASSSTLAGGPHTQYF. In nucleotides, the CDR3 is TGTGCCAGCAGCTCAACGCTAGCGGGAGGGCCGCATACGCAGTATTTT.

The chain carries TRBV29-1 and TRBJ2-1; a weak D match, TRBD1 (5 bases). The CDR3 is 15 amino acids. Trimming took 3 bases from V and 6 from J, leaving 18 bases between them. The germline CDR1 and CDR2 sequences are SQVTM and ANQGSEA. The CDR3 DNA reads TGCAGCGTTGAGGTCAGGGCCCTATCCCTCAATGAGCAGTTCTTC. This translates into CSVEVRALSLNEQFF.

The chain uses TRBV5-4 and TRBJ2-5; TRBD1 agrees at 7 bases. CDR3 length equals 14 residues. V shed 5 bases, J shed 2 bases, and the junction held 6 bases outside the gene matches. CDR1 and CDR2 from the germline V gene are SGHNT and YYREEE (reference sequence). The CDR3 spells CASRMGQQQETQYF. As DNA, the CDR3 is TGTGCCAGCAGGATGGGACAGCAACAAGAGACCCAGTACTTC.

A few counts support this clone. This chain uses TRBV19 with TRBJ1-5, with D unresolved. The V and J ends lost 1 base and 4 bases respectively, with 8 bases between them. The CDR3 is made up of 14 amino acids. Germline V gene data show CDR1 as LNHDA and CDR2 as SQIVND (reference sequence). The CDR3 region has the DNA TGTGCCAGTAGTATAGTTCGGGGAAATCAGCCCCAGCATTTT. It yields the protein CASSIVRGNQPQHF.

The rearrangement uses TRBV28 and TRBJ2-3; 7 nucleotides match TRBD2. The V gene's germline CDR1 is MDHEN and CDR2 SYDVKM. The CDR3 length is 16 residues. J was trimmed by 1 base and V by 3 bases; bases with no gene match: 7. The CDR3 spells CASSLVGAGGTDTQYF. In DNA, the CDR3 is TGTGCCAGCAGTTTGGTGGGTGCGGGAGGCACAGATACGCAGTATTTT. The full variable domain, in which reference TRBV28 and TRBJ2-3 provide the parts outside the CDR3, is DVKVTQSSRYLVKRTGEKVFLECVQDMDHENMFWYRQDPGLGLRLIYFSYDVKMKEKGDIPEGYSVSREKKERFSLILESASTNQTSMYLCASSLVGAGGTDTQYFGPGTRLTVL.

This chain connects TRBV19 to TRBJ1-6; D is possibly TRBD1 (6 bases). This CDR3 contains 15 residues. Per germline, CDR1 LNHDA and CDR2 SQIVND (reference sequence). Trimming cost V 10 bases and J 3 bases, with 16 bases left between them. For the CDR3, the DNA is TGTGCCACCCACCGCGAGGACAGCTATAATTCACCCCTCCACTTT. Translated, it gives CATHREDSYNSPLHF.

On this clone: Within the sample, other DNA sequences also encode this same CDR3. CDR3 region: CASSVGGDTEAFF. The CDR3 region has the DNA TGTGCCAGCAGCGTAGGGGGGGACACTGAAGCTTTCTTT. The chain couples TRBV9 to TRBJ1-1, with D perhaps TRBD1 (5 bases). The CDR3 totals 13 residues. Germline values: CDR1 SGDLS, CDR2 YYNGEE. Trimming cost V 0 bases and J 3 bases, with 6 bases left between them. Based on the CDR3 plus reference TRBV9 and TRBJ1-1, the full variable domain is DSGVTQTPKHLITATGQRVTLRCSPRSGDLSVYWYQQSLDQGLQFLIQYYNGEERAKGNILERFSAQQFPDLHSELNLSSLELGDSALYFCASSVGGDTEAFFGQGTRLTVV.

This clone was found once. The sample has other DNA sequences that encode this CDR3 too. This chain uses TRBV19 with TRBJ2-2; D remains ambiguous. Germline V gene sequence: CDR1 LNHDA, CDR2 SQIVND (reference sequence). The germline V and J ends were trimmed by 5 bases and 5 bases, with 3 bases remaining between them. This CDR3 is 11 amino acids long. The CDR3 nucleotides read TGTGCCAGTAGTCTTACCGGGGAGCTGTTTTTT. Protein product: CASSLTGELFF.

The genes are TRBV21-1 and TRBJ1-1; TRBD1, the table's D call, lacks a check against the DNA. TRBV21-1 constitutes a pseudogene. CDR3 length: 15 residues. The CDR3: CASSTRPLQRYEAFF. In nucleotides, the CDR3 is TGTGCCAGCAGCACCCGCCCCTTACAGAGATATGAAGCTTTCTTT.

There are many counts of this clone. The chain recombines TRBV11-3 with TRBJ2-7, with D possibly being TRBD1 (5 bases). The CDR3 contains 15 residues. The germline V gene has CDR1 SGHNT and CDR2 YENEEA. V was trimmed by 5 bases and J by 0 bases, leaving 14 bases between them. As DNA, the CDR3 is TGTGCCAGCAGCACAGGAATCGGCGTCTCCTACGAGCAGTACTTC. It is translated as CASSTGIGVSYEQYF. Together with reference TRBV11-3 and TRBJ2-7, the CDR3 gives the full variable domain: EAGVVQSPRYKIIEKKQPVAFWCNPISGHNTLYWYLQNLGQGPELLIRYENEEAVDDSQLPKDRFSAERLKGVDSTLKIQPAELGDSAVYLCASSTGIGVSYEQYFGPGTRLTVT.

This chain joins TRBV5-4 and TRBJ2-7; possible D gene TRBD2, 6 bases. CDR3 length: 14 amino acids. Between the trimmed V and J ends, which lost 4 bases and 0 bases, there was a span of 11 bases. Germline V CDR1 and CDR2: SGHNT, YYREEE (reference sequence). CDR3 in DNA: TGTGCCAGCAGCCAGGGACTGGACTCCTACGAGCAGTACTTC. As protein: CASSQGLDSYEQYF.

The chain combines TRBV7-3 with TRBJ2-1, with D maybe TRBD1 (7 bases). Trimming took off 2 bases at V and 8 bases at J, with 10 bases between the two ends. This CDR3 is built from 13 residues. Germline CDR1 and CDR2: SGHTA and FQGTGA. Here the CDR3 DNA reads TGTGCCAGCAGCTTACAGGGGGGCTATGAGCAGTTCTTC. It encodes CASSLQGGYEQFF.

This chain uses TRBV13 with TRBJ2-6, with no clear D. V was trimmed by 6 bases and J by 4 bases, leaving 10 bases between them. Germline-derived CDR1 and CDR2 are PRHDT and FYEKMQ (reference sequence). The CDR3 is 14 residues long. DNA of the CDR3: TGTGCCAGCAGTCGAGACTCGGGGGCCAACGTCCTGACTTTC. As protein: CASSRDSGANVLTF.

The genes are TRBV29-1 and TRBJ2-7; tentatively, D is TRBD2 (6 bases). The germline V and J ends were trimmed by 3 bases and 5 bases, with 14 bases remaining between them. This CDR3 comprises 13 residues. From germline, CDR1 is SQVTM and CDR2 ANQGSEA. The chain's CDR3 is CSVESGGRNEQYF. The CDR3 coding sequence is TGCAGCGTTGAGTCTGGAGGGCGTAACGAGCAGTACTTC.

CDR3: CASSSPGQGTYEQYF. Here the CDR3 DNA reads TGTGCCAGCAGTTCCCCGGGACAGGGCACCTACGAGCAGTACTTC. The chain couples TRBV6-5 to TRBJ2-7; 9 positions agree with TRBD1. J gave up 2 bases and V 4 bases, and 6 bases lay outside the gene matches. Germline CDR1 reads MNHEY; CDR2 reads SVGAGI. The CDR3 loop spans 15 amino acids.

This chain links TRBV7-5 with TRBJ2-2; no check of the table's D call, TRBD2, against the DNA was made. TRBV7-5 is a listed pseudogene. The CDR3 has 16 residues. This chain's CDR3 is CVRIRCPGGGTGELFF. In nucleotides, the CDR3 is TGTGTCAGAATCCGTTGTCCGGGAGGGGGCACCGGGGAGCTGTTTTTT.

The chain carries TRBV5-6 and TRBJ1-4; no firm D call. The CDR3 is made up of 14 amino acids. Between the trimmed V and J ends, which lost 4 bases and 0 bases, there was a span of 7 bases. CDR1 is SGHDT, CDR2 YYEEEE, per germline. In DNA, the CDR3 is TGTGCCAGCAGCCCGGGAGCAACTAATGAAAAACTGTTTTTT. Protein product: CASSPGATNEKLFF.

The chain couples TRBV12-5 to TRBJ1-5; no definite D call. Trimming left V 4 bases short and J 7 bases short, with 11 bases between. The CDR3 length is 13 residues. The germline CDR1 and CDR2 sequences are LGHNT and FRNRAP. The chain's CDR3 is CASGSNDLQPQHF. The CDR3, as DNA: TGTGCTAGTGGTTCCAATGACTTGCAGCCCCAGCATTTT.

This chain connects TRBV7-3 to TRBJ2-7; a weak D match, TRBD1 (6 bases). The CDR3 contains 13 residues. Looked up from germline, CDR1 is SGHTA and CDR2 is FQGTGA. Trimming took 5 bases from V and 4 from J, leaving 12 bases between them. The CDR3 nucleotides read TGTGCCAGCAGCATCGGACAGTCATACGAGCAGTACTTC. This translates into CASSIGQSYEQYF.

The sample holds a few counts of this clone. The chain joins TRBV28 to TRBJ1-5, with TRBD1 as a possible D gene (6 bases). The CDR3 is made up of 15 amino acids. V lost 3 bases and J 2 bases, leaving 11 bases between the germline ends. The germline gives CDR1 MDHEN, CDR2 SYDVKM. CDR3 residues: CASSLSAGGNQPQHF. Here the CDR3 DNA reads TGTGCCAGCAGTTTGTCAGCAGGGGGCAATCAGCCCCAGCATTTT.

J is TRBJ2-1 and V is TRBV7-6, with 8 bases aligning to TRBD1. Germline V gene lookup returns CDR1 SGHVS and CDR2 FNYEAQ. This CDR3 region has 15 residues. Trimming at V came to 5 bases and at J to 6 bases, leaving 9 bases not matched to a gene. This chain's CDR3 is CASSPRGQAPNEQFF. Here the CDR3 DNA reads TGTGCCAGCAGCCCTAGGGGACAGGCCCCCAATGAGCAGTTCTTC.

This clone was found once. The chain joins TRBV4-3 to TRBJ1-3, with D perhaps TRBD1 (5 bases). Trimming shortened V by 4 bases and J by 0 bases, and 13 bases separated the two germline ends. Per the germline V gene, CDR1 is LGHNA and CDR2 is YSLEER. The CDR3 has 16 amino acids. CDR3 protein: CASSPGGFNSGNTIYF. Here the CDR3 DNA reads TGCGCCAGCAGCCCCGGGGGTTTCAACTCTGGAAACACCATATATTTT.

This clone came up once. The CDR3 protein is CASSTGGFFPVTDTQYF. In nucleotides, the CDR3 is TGTGCCAGCAGTACCGGGGGTTTTTTCCCGGTCACAGATACGCAGTATTTT. The chain recombines TRBV27 with TRBJ2-3; TRBD2 is a possible D gene (6 bases). The CDR3 is 17 amino acids. V lost 5 bases and J lost 2, with 20 bases in between. Germline V lookup: CDR1 MNHEY, CDR2 SMNVEV (reference sequence).

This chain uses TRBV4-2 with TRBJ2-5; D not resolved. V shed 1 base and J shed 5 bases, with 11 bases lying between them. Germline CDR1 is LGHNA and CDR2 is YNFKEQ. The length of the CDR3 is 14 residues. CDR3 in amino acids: CASSQGGGGETQYF. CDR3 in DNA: TGTGCCAGCAGCCAAGGAGGTGGCGGTGAGACCCAGTACTTC.